This T cell receptor (beta chain) was recovered during a study of cytomegalovirus exposure and HLA in healthy donors. 13 Jbeta primers and 60 Vbeta primers were used for the PCR. This table comes from immunoSEQ multiplex PCR, and its TCRdb copy is limited to in-frame clones, with some not included. The sample includes fewer than 95,000 clones, roughly 73% of them seen just once. The receptor's source is a woman in her 40s in good health and CMV-seropositive. Sequenced material: PBMCs.

The CDR3 loop is CSVGTGVGQPQHF. The CDR3 nucleotides read TGCAGCGTTGGGACAGGGGTCGGTCAGCCCCAGCATTTT. This chain uses TRBV29-1 with TRBJ1-5, with 9 bases lining up with TRBD1. CDR1 is SQVTM, CDR2 ANQGSEA, per germline. V lost 4 bases, J lost 6 bases, and 4 bases stayed unmatched. This CDR3 has 13 amino acids. The full variable domain, rest sourced from reference TRBV29-1 and TRBJ1-5, is SAVISQKPSRDICQRGTSLTIQCQVDSQVTMMFWYRQQPGQSLTLIATANQGSEATYESGFVIDKFPISRPNLTFSTLTVSNMSPEDSSIYLCSVGTGVGQPQHFGDGTRLSIL.